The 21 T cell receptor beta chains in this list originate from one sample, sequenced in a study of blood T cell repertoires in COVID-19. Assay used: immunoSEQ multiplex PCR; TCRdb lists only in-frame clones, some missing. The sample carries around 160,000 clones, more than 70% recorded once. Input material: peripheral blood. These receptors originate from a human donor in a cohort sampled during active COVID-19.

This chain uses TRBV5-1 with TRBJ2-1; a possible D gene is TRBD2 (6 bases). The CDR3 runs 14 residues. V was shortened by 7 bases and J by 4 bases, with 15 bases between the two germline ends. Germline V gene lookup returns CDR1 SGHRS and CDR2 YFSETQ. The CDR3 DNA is TGCGCCAGCTTCAGGACTACAAATTACAATGAGCAGTTCTTC. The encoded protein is CASFRTTNYNEQFF. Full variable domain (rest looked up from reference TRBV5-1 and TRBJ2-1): KAGVTQTPRYLIKTRGQQVTLSCSPISGHRSVSWYQQTPGQGLQFLFEYFSETQRNKGNFPGRFSGRQFSNSRSEMNVSTLELGDSALYLCASFRTTNYNEQFFGPGTRLTVL.

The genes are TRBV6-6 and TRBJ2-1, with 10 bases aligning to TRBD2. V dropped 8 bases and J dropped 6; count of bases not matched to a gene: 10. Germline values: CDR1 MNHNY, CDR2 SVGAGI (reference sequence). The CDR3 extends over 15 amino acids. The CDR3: CASLPLAGVLNEQFF. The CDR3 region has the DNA TGTGCCAGCCTTCCTCTAGCGGGAGTGCTCAATGAGCAGTTCTTC.

The CDR3 loop is CASSYSGHVYGYTF. The CDR3, as DNA: TGTGCCAGCAGTTACTCAGGACACGTCTATGGCTACACCTTC. The rearrangement uses TRBV6-2 or TRBV6-3 and TRBJ1-2; weak D call: TRBD1 (5 bases). Trimming pared 0 bases from V and 4 bases from J, leaving 9 bases between. CDR1 and CDR2 (germline): MNHEY, SVGEGT. CDR3 size: 14 residues.

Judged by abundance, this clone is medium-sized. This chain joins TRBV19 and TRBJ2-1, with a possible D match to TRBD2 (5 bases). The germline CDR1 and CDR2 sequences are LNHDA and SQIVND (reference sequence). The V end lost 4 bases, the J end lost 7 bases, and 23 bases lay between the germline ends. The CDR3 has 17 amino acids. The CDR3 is CASSTTLGGSDENEQFF. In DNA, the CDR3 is TGTGCCAGTAGTACAACCCTCGGCGGGTCGGATGAGAATGAGCAGTTCTTC.

CDR3 bases: TGTGCCAGCAGCCTCAGGACAGGGGGCAATTCACCCCTCCACTTT. Its protein is CASSLRTGGNSPLHF. The chain is built from TRBV9 and TRBJ1-6; the match to TRBD1 covers 11 bases. There are 15 residues in the CDR3. Germline lookup yields CDR1 SGDLS and CDR2 YYNGEE. After removal of 4 bases from V and 7 bases from J, the junction contained 4 bases not matched to a gene.

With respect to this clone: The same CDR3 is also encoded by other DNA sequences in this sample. The CDR3 loop reads CASSVGPGGTGELFF. The DNA of the CDR3 is TGTGCCAGCAGCGTAGGGCCAGGGGGTACCGGGGAGCTGTTTTTT. The gene calls are TRBV9 and TRBJ2-2; 7 nucleotides align to TRBD1. V shed 0 bases and J 5 bases; nucleotides not matched to a gene: 4. This CDR3 region has 15 residues. The germline CDR1 and CDR2 sequences are SGDLS and YYNGEE.

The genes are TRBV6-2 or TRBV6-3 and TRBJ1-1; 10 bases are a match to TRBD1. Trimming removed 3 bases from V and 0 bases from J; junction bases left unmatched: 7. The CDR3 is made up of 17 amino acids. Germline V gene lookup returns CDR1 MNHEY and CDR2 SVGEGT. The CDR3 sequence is CASSYDRTGGLNTEAFF. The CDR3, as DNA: TGTGCCAGCAGTTATGATAGGACAGGGGGTTTGAACACTGAAGCTTTCTTT.

The CDR3 nucleotides are TGCGCCAGCAGCCAAAACCCAGGGCTCTCTGGAAACACCATATATTTT. Encoded protein: CASSQNPGLSGNTIYF. The chain employs TRBV4-1 and TRBJ1-3, with a weak D call TRBD1 (5 bases). V shed 2 bases and J shed 0 bases, with 11 bases lying between them. This CDR3 comprises 16 residues. Germline V gene sequence: CDR1 MGHRA, CDR2 YSYEKL.

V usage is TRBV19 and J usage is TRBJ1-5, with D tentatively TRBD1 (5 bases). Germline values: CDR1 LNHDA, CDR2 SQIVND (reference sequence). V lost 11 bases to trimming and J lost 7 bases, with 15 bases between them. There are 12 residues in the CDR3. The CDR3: CAVQGLGQPQHF. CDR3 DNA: TGTGCCGTTCAGGGTTTAGGGCAGCCCCAGCATTTT.

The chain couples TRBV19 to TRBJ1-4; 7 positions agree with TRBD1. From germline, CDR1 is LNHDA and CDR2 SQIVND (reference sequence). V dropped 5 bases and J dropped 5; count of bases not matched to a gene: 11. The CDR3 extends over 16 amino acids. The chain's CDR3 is CASSHSPGQRNEKLFF. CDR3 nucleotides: TGTGCCAGTAGTCATTCACCGGGACAGCGGAATGAAAAACTGTTTTTT.

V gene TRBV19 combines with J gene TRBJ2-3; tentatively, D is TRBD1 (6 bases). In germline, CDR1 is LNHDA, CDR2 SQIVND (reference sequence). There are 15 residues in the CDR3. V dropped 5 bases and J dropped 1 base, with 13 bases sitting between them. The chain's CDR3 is CASSLTGVRTDTQYF. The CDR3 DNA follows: TGTGCCAGTAGTCTGACAGGAGTACGCACAGATACGCAGTATTTT. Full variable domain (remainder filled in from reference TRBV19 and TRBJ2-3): DGGITQSPKYLFRKEGQNVTLSCEQNLNHDAMYWYRQDPGQGLRLIYYSQIVNDFQKGDIAEGYSVSREKKESFPLTVTSAQKNPTAFYLCASSLTGVRTDTQYFGPGTRLTVL.

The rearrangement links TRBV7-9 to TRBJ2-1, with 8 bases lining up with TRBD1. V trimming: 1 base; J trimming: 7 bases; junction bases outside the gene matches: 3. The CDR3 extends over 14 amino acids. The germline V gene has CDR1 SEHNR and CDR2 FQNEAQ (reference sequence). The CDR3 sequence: CASSLGRDRNEQFF. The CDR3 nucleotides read TGTGCCAGCAGCTTAGGTAGGGACAGGAATGAGCAGTTCTTC.

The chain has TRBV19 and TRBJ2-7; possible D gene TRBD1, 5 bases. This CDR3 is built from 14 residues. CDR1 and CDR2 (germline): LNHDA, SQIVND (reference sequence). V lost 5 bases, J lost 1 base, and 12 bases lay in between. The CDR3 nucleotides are TGTGCCAGTAGTCGGCAGGGTGGTTCCTACGAGCAGTACTTC. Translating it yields CASSRQGGSYEQYF.

For the CDR3, the DNA is TGTGCCAGCAGCTTACGGGAGTCAGATACGCAGTATTTT. This encodes CASSLRESDTQYF. The V gene is TRBV7-3, the J gene TRBJ2-3, with TRBD2 as a possible D gene (6 bases). V was pared by 2 bases and J by 4 bases, with 7 bases between. The length of the CDR3 is 13 residues. Germline assignment: CDR1 SGHTA and CDR2 FQGTGA.

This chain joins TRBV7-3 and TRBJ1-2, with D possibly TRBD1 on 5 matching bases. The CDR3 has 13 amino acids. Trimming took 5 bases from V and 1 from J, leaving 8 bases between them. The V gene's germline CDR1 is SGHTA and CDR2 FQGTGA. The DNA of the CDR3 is TGTGCCAGCAGCATCGACAGTAACTATGGCTACACCTTC. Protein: CASSIDSNYGYTF.

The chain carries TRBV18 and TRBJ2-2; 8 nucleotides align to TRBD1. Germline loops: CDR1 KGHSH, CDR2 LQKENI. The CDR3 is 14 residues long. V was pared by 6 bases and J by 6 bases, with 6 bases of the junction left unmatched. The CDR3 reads CASSRRTGPGELFF. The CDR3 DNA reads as TGTGCCAGCTCGCGACGGACAGGGCCCGGGGAGCTGTTTTTT.

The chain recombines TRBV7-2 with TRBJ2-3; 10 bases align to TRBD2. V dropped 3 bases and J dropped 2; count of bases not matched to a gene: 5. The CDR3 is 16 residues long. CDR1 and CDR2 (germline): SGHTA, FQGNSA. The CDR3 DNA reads TGTGCCAGCAGCTTGTCCCTAGCGGGAGCCACAGATACGCAGTATTTT. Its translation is CASSLSLAGATDTQYF. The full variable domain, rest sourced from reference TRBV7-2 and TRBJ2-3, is GAGVSQSPSNKVTEKGKDVELRCDPISGHTALYWYRQSLGQGLEFLIYFQGNSAPDKSGLPSDRFSAERTGGSVSTLTIQRTQQEDSAVYLCASSLSLAGATDTQYFGPGTRLTVL.

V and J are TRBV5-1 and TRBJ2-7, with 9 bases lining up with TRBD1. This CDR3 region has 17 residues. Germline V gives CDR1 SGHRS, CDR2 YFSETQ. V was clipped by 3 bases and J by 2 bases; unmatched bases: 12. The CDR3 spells CASSWGTGPAGAYEQYF. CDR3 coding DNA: TGCGCCAGCAGCTGGGGGACAGGGCCGGCAGGTGCCTACGAGCAGTACTTC.

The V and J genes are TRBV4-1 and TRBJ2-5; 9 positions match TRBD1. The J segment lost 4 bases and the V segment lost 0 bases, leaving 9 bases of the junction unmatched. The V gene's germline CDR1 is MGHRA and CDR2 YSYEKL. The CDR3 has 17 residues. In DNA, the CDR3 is TGCGCCAGCAGCCAAGATTGGCGGACAGGGGAATTAGAGACCCAGTACTTC. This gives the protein CASSQDWRTGELETQYF.

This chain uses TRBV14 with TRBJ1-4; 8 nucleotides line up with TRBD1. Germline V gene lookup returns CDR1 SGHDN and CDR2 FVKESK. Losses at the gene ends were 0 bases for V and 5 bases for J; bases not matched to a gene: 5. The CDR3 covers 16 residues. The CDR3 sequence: CASSQDIRTGNEKLFF. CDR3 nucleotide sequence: TGTGCCAGCAGCCAAGATATTCGGACAGGGAATGAAAAACTGTTTTTT.

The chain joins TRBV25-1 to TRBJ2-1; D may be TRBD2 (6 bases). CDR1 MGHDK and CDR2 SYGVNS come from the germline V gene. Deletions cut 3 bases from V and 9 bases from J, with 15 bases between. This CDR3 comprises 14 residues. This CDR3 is CASSDTGRGAEQFF. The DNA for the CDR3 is TGTGCCAGCAGTGATACCGGGAGAGGGGCTGAGCAGTTCTTC.